This T cell receptor (beta chain) was found in a study of T cells in localized non-small cell lung cancer. Overall study findings and caveats: Tumor showed lower T cell clonality than uninvolved adjacent lung, where it was highest.

Clones were read by immunoSEQ multiplex PCR, and TCRdb kept only the in-frame ones, dropping some. The repertoire has 1,500 to 2,000 clones, roughly a quarter of them found once; the top ten carry approximately 15%. On this clone: The antigen is not known.

V was pared by 0 bases and J by 0 bases, with 14 bases between. From germline, CDR1 is MNHGY and CDR2 SAAAGT. The CDR3 has 17 residues. Sequences were derived from normal lung tissue next to the tumor, sampled before any cancer treatment. The chain employs TRBV6-8 and TRBJ1-1; D is ambiguous. This sequence originates from a male donor aged 60 or over with stage II lung adenocarcinoma. The CDR3, as DNA: TGTGCCAGCAGTTACTCGAGAGTCCGCGGGGTGAACACTGAAGCTTTCTTT. It codes for CASSYSRVRGVNTEAFF.